This T cell receptor beta chain is drawn from a study of cytomegalovirus exposure and HLA in healthy donors. Whole-study results and caveats: Most TCR sequences were rare, but some public TCRs occurred in many donors.

CDR1 is SNHLY, CDR2 FYNNEI, per germline. The CDR3 loop spans 17 amino acids. With V trimmed by 6 bases and J by 4 bases, 15 bases remained unmatched. Assay: immunoSEQ multiplex PCR; the TCRdb copy retains only in-frame clones and omits some. This table holds approximately 220,000 clones, about 89% found once. Comments on this clone: The target antigen is unknown.

The chain links TRBV2 to TRBJ1-1, with 9 bases identical to TRBD1. The receptor was isolated from a woman under 30 in good health and CMV-seronegative. The sequencing input was PBMCs. CDR3: CASSGNRGRGLSTEAFF. As DNA, the CDR3 is TGTGCCAGCAGCGGTAACAGGGGGCGAGGTCTGAGCACTGAAGCTTTCTTT.